Each of the 29 T cell receptor beta chains below was sequenced from the same sample in a study of T cells in Graves' hyperthyroidism and ophthalmopathy (dated by TCRdb to 2018 to 2020). Library method: multiplex PCR. Sequencing was carried out with an Illumina HiSeq 2000. The TCR beta CDR3 regions were amplified from the RNA transcripts. A first-round RT-PCR of the TCR CDR3 used the HTBI primer set with the Qiagen OneStep RT-PCR kit. In TCRdb, the public reads were trimmed at Q25 with fastp and aligned with MiXCR, with productive beta chains retained. Entries that share a CDR3 protein sequence are merged under the most common genes and DNA. The table for this sample lists around 600,000 distinct CDR3 sequences; about 14% of them were counted only once. The top ten constitute about an eighth of the sample. The material sequenced was blood. These receptors all come from a woman in her forties or fifties with Graves' ophthalmopathy.

Ten or more counts support this clonotype. This chain links TRBV7-2 with TRBJ2-2; TRBD2 aligns across 9 bases. V dropped 4 bases and J dropped 1; count of bases not matched to a gene: 16. This CDR3 has 20 residues. Germline V CDR1 and CDR2: SGHTA, FQGNSA. The CDR3 coding sequence is TGTGCCAGCAGCTCAGTTCGCTGGACACAGCGGGAGGAGAACACCGGGGAGCTGTTTTTT. Residues: CASSSVRWTQREENTGELFF. The full variable domain, in which reference TRBV7-2 and TRBJ2-2 provide the parts outside the CDR3, is GAGVSQSPSNKVTEKGKDVELRCDPISGHTALYWYRQSLGQGLEFLIYFQGNSAPDKSGLPSDRFSAERTGGSVSTLTIQRTQQEDSAVYLCASSSVRWTQREENTGELFFGEGSRLTVL.

A few counts support this clonotype. The chain joins TRBV7-9 to TRBJ1-1; D gene uncertain. The length of the CDR3 is 16 residues. V was clipped by 3 bases and J by 6 bases, with 20 bases between them. Germline CDR1 reads SEHNR; CDR2 reads FQNEAQ (reference sequence). The CDR3 DNA sequence: TGTGCCAGCAGCTTTCATCTCGACGGGGATGAAGCTGAAGCTTTCTTT. This encodes CASSFHLDGDEAEAFF.

V gene TRBV24-1 combines with J gene TRBJ2-1; 9 bases line up with TRBD2. The length of the CDR3 is 15 residues. Trimming removed 4 bases from V and 10 bases from J; junction bases left unmatched: 10. Germline V lookup: CDR1 KGHDR, CDR2 SFDVKD. The CDR3 DNA is TGTGCCACCAGTGAGACGGGACTAGCCGGACGAGAGCAGTTCTTC. It specifies CATSETGLAGREQFF.

This clonotype was seen at least ten times. The chain uses TRBV7-2 and TRBJ1-6, with D perhaps matching TRBD1 (6 bases). The CDR3 loop spans 16 amino acids. Germline V gene lookup returns CDR1 SGHTA and CDR2 FQGNSA. V shed 5 bases and J shed 7 bases, with 18 bases lying between them. The CDR3 bases are TGTGCCAGCAGCCCACAAACCGGGGGCTCGAATTCACCCCTCCACTTT. This codes for CASSPQTGGSNSPLHF.

This clonotype has ten or more counts. The chain uses TRBV6-1 and TRBJ2-3; possibly TRBD1 for D (5 bases). Germline CDR1 is MNHNS and CDR2 is SASEGT. V shed 1 base and J shed 1 base, with 15 bases lying between them. This CDR3 is 17 amino acids long. CDR3 loop: CASSEGHGAFGTDTQYF. In nucleotides, the CDR3 is TGTGCCAGCAGTGAAGGCCATGGGGCGTTCGGCACAGATACGCAGTATTTT.

This clonotype has a count of ten or more. The J gene is TRBJ1-6, the V gene TRBV27; TRBD1 is a possible D gene (5 bases). This CDR3 has 16 residues. V lost 3 bases, J lost 4 bases, and 13 bases lay in between. Germline CDR1 MNHEY, CDR2 SMNVEV (reference sequence). CDR3 bases: TGTGCCAGCAGTTTCAATGTCGGGGGATATAATTCACCCCTCCACTTT. Its protein is CASSFNVGGYNSPLHF.

This clonotype was seen at least ten times. The chain carries TRBV11-3 and TRBJ1-3; D ambiguous. CDR3 length: 15 residues. The V end was cut by 1 base, the J end by 0 bases, with 7 bases between. Germline V gene data show CDR1 as SGHNT and CDR2 as YENEEA. In DNA form, the CDR3 reads TGTGCCAGCAGCTTAGTAAGCTTCTCTGGAAACACCATATATTTT. Its translation: CASSLVSFSGNTIYF.

This clonotype was detected many times. The rearrangement joins TRBV20-1 to TRBJ2-3; 8 nucleotides match TRBD2. CDR3 length equals 15 residues. Germline V CDR1 and CDR2: DFQATT, SNEGSKA (reference sequence). V trimming: 3 bases; J trimming: 4 bases; junction bases outside the gene matches: 9. CDR3 in DNA: TGCAGTGCTAGCCCCCTGCGGGAGGCCCCAGATACGCAGTATTTT. This sequence encodes CSASPLREAPDTQYF.

The chain employs TRBV5-1 and TRBJ1-1, with unresolved D. This CDR3 contains 15 residues. V shed 8 bases and J shed 4 bases, with 21 bases lying between them. The V gene's germline CDR1 is SGHRS and CDR2 YFSETQ. The CDR3 here is CASSQVNPAGTEAFF. The DNA for the CDR3 is TGCGCCAGTTCGCAGGTGAATCCCGCGGGCACTGAAGCTTTCTTT. The complete variable domain, with remaining parts taken from reference TRBV5-1 and TRBJ1-1, reads KAGVTQTPRYLIKTRGQQVTLSCSPISGHRSVSWYQQTPGQGLQFLFEYFSETQRNKGNFPGRFSGRQFSNSRSEMNVSTLELGDSALYLCASSQVNPAGTEAFFGQGTRLTVV.

This clonotype was seen repeatedly, ten times or more. The chain links TRBV15 to TRBJ2-5; D gene uncertain. This CDR3 is built from 17 residues. The ends were cut back, 2 bases at V and 2 bases at J, with 18 bases in the middle. Per germline, CDR1 LNHNV and CDR2 YYDKDF (reference sequence). CDR3 bases: TGTGCCACCAGCAGAAACAATCGCTACCCCTTTCAAGAGACCCAGTACTTC. This translates into CATSRNNRYPFQETQYF.

This clonotype was found many times. The CDR3 loop reads CASSPGRPSNEQFF. The CDR3 DNA is TGTGCCAGCAGCCCGGGTCGGCCCTCCAATGAGCAGTTCTTC. The chain carries TRBV7-3 and TRBJ2-1; no reliable D call. V was trimmed by 5 bases and J by 6 bases, leaving 14 bases between them. The CDR3 is made up of 14 amino acids. CDR1 SGHTA and CDR2 FQGTGA come from the germline V gene.

This clonotype was seen ten or more times. The gene calls are TRBV12-3 or TRBV12-4 and TRBJ2-3; D call uncertain. The CDR3 is 16 residues long. V was trimmed by 2 bases and J by 3 bases, leaving 15 bases between them. In DNA, the CDR3 is TGTGCCAGCAGTTTATTTTCCCAGGTGGGAACAGATACGCAGTATTTT. As protein: CASSLFSQVGTDTQYF.

This sequence joins TRBV4-3 and TRBJ1-3, with D possibly TRBD1 on 5 matching bases. V was clipped by 4 bases and J by 0 bases, with 13 bases between them. Germline V CDR1 and CDR2: LGHNA, YSLEER. The CDR3 runs 16 residues. In DNA form, the CDR3 reads TGCGCCAGCAGCCCGGGTCGGGGACTCTCTGGAAACACCATATATTTT. It yields the protein CASSPGRGLSGNTIYF.

The table lists this clonotype with many counts. The chain uses TRBV11-2 and TRBJ2-7; D gene uncertain. Germline loops: CDR1 SGHAT, CDR2 FQNNGV. The CDR3 runs to 13 residues. V was pared by 3 bases and J by 6 bases, with 12 bases between. This CDR3 is CASSLAGMGEQYF. Written as DNA, the CDR3 is TGTGCCAGCAGCTTGGCCGGTATGGGCGAGCAGTACTTC. The complete variable domain, with remaining parts taken from reference TRBV11-2 and TRBJ2-7, reads EAGVAQSPRYKIIEKRQSVAFWCNPISGHATLYWYQQILGQGPKLLIQFQNNGVVDDSQLPKDRFSAERLKGVDSTLKIQPAKLEDSAVYLCASSLAGMGEQYFGPGTRLTVT.

The chain employs TRBV10-3 and TRBJ2-4, with 7 positions matching TRBD1. Per the germline V gene, CDR1 is ENHRY and CDR2 is SYGVKD. The V and J ends lost 6 bases and 0 bases, in that order; junction bases with no gene match: 11. This CDR3 is 17 amino acids long. The CDR3 region is CAISRDSSLLAKNIQYF. The CDR3 coding sequence is TGTGCCATCAGCCGGGACAGCTCCTTATTAGCCAAAAACATTCAGTACTTC.

This clonotype was counted at least ten times. The gene calls are TRBV6-6 and TRBJ2-7; perhaps TRBD1 as D (6 bases). The CDR3 is 14 amino acids. Between the trimmed V and J ends, which lost 2 bases and 3 bases, there was a span of 11 bases. The V gene's germline CDR1 is MNHNY and CDR2 SVGAGI (reference sequence). As DNA, the CDR3 is TGTGCCAGCAGTTACGGCAGGGGCGGCTACGAGCAGTACTTC. Residues: CASSYGRGGYEQYF.

The table lists this clonotype with many counts. CDR3 nucleotide sequence: TGCAGTGCTAGGGCTAGCTCCTACGAGCAGTACTTC. This codes for CSARASSYEQYF. This chain joins TRBV20-1 and TRBJ2-7; D uncertain. Germline CDR1 is DFQATT and CDR2 is SNEGSKA (reference sequence). V lost 3 bases and J 0 bases, leaving 6 bases between the germline ends. The CDR3 spans 12 residues.

This clonotype was counted many times. The chain recombines TRBV12-3 or TRBV12-4 with TRBJ2-1; 7 bases line up with TRBD2. The CDR3 runs 15 residues. The trim removed 7 bases at V and 7 bases at J, leaving 13 bases unmatched. CDR3 region: CASTTNSAGENEQFF. The CDR3 DNA sequence: TGTGCCAGCACCACAAATTCCGCGGGAGAAAATGAGCAGTTCTTC.

The rearrangement joins TRBV6-2 or TRBV6-3 to TRBJ2-1; D is perhaps TRBD1 (7 bases). The CDR3 spans 17 residues. CDR1 is MNHEY, CDR2 SVGEGT, per germline. V was shortened by 5 bases and J by 2 bases, with 19 bases between the two germline ends. The CDR3 reads CASSLQGTRGPYNEQFF. The CDR3, as DNA: TGTGCCAGCAGTCTACAGGGGACTCGCGGCCCCTACAATGAGCAGTTCTTC.

This clonotype was recorded at least ten times. This chain connects TRBV9 to TRBJ2-5; 7 bases agree with TRBD2. Looked up from germline, CDR1 is SGDLS and CDR2 is YYNGEE. V gave up 0 bases and J gave up 1 base; unmatched junction bases: 6. CDR3 size: 16 residues. Here the CDR3 reads CASSVGAGRRQETQYF. For the CDR3, the DNA is TGTGCCAGCAGCGTAGGAGCGGGACGCCGCCAAGAGACCCAGTACTTC.

About this clonotype: A junction boundary mismatches the germline segment, possibly from a read error. The V gene is TRBV12-5, the J gene TRBJ1-6; D gene ambiguous. Germline CDR1 reads LGHNT; CDR2 reads FRNRAP. The CDR3 runs 13 residues. This CDR3 reads CASGLGYNSSLHF. CDR3 nucleotide sequence: TGTGCTAGTGGTTTGGGTTATAATTCATCCCTCCACTTT.

This clonotype came up once. This chain uses TRBV28 with TRBJ2-1; 13 bases map to TRBD2. The V segment lost 4 bases and the J segment 3 bases; nucleotides outside the gene matches: 9. CDR3 length: 18 residues. Germline CDR1 and CDR2: MDHEN and SYDVKM. The CDR3 DNA follows: TGTGCCAGCAGTTCAGTGGGACTAGCGGGACGTTACTACAATGAGCAGTTCTTC. It encodes CASSSVGLAGRYYNEQFF.

V gene TRBV6-1 combines with J gene TRBJ2-3; a weak D match, TRBD2 (5 bases). The CDR3 covers 13 residues. Trimming left V 5 bases short and J 5 bases short, with 11 bases between. Per the germline V gene, CDR1 is MNHNS and CDR2 is SASEGT. As DNA, the CDR3 is TGTGCCAGCAGTCCTAGCTCAGAAGATACGCAGTATTTT. Encoded protein: CASSPSSEDTQYF.

This clonotype was detected ten times or more. This chain's CDR3 is CASSLRPRGGSSYEQYF. In nucleotides, the CDR3 is TGTGCCAGCAGCTTACGACCCAGGGGAGGGAGTTCCTACGAGCAGTACTTC. This chain links TRBV11-2 with TRBJ2-7; D may be TRBD2 (7 bases). Trimming left V 2 bases short and J 1 base short, with 18 bases between. The CDR3 has 17 residues. Germline V lookup: CDR1 SGHAT, CDR2 FQNNGV.

There are many counts of this clonotype. The chain carries TRBV6-1 and TRBJ2-7; the match to TRBD2 covers 10 bases. The CDR3 contains 15 residues. V lost 4 bases to trimming and J lost 2 bases; unmatched junction nucleotides: 5. The germline CDR1 and CDR2 sequences are MNHNS and SASEGT. The CDR3 region has the DNA TGTGCCAGCAGTGGAACTAGCGGGATAGCCTACGAGCAGTACTTC. This translates into CASSGTSGIAYEQYF.

This clonotype occurred many times. This chain joins TRBV28 and TRBJ2-2, with D perhaps matching TRBD1 (6 bases). The germline V gene has CDR1 MDHEN and CDR2 SYDVKM. V lost 0 bases, J lost 4 bases, and 15 bases lay in between. The CDR3 sequence is 17 residues long. The CDR3 DNA sequence: TGTGCCAGCAGTTTATGGGGGGACACACTTCTCACCGGGGAGCTGTTTTTT. Translated, it gives CASSLWGDTLLTGELFF.

This clonotype came up many times. The chain recombines TRBV7-9 with TRBJ2-7; TRBD1 is a possible D gene (6 bases). Trimming stripped 5 bases from V and 6 bases from J, with 11 bases between. In germline, CDR1 is SEHNR, CDR2 FQNEAQ (reference sequence). The CDR3 spans 12 residues. The CDR3, as DNA: TGTGCCAGCAGCCCGGGGACATCCGAGCAGTACTTC. Protein sequence: CASSPGTSEQYF.

Many counts were recorded for this clonotype. V usage is TRBV24-1 and J usage is TRBJ2-2; D possibly corresponds to TRBD1 (6 bases). Trimming cost V 4 bases and J 0 bases, with 17 bases left between them. Germline lookup yields CDR1 KGHDR and CDR2 SFDVKD. The CDR3 is 18 residues long. CDR3 nucleotide sequence: TGTGCCACCAGTGAGCGAGCGACAGGCTTATCGAACACCGGGGAGCTGTTTTTT. This translates into CATSERATGLSNTGELFF.

J is TRBJ1-6 and V is TRBV5-1, with a possible D match to TRBD1 (5 bases). There are 17 residues in the CDR3. Looked up from germline, CDR1 is SGHRS and CDR2 is YFSETQ. V lost 0 bases, J lost 0 bases, and 10 bases lay in between. In nucleotides, the CDR3 is TGCGCCAGCAGCTTGGTAGGGGCGGTCTCCTATAATTCACCCCTCCACTTT. Its translation: CASSLVGAVSYNSPLHF.